This is a list of T cell receptor beta chains from one sample in a study of CD8+CD57+ T cells in acquired aplastic anemia. One entry per CDR3 protein results from TCRdb running MiXCR on the reads. The data show about 180,000 distinct CDR3 sequences, just over 45% seen once. Sequencing was done on a sample of sorted CD4+, CD8+, or CD8+CD57+ T cells (not recorded which) from PBMCs. These receptors were obtained from a human donor in good health. Both conserved end residues are part of each CDR3. Each record gives: D gene, J gene, clone size, V gene, CDR3 protein, CDR3 DNA. The D gene is left open where the match is weak. Some rows have no size entry. The others give once, few or many, or a class for an expanded clone.

. | TRBJ2-7 | . | TRBV20-1 | CSARWLSYEQYF | TGCAGTGCTAGATGGCTCTCCTACGAGCAGTACTTC
. | TRBJ1-2 | . | TRBV25-1 | CASTDVEANYGYTF | TGTGCCAGCACGGACGTAGAAGCTAACTATGGCTACACCTTC
. | TRBJ1-1 | . | TRBV10-3 | CASSYFQGSDTEAFF | TGTGCCAGCAGTTACTTTCAGGGTTCGGACACTGAAGCTTTCTTT
. | TRBJ2-3 | many | TRBV4-1 | CASSQVTVGFHDTQYF | TGCGCCAGCAGCCAAGTAACAGTTGGGTTTCACGATACGCAGTATTTT
. | TRBJ2-2 | many | TRBV29-1 | CSVGQVGTGELFF | TGCAGCGTTGGGCAGGTGGGGACCGGGGAGCTGTTTTTT
. | TRBJ2-5 | . | TRBV7-2 | CASSSQWTVQETQYF | TGTGCCAGCAGCTCACAATGGACAGTCCAAGAGACCCAGTACTTC
TRBD1 | TRBJ1-5 | . | TRBV19 | CATRTGNQPQHF | TGTGCCACCAGGACAGGGAATCAGCCCCAGCATTTT
. | TRBJ1-1 | many | TRBV30 | CAWSVRRAAFF | TGTGCCTGGAGTGTACGACGGGCGGCTTTCTTT
TRBD1 | TRBJ2-2 | . | TRBV18 | CASSPGQGRGTGELFF | TGTGCCAGCTCTCCTGGACAGGGTCGTGGCACCGGGGAGCTGTTTTTT
. | TRBJ1-6 | . | TRBV5-5 | CASSPQGSVGSPLHF | TGTGCCAGCAGCCCCCAGGGGAGCGTCGGTTCACCCCTCCACTTT
. | TRBJ1-1 | . | TRBV9 | CASSASGQYTEAFF | TGTGCCAGCAGCGCGTCCGGACAGTACACTGAAGCTTTCTTT
. | TRBJ2-1 | . | TRBV7-9 | CAGSITIGQFF | TGTGCCGGCAGCATAACAATCGGGCAGTTCTTC
. | TRBJ2-4 | . | TRBV11-2 | CASSLSPAGRNIQYF | TGTGCCAGCAGCTTAAGTCCCGCGGGGCGAAACATTCAGTACTTC
TRBD1 | TRBJ2-7 | . | TRBV2 | CASSYSWTGGSEQYF | TGTGCCAGCAGTTACTCGTGGACAGGGGGCTCCGAGCAGTACTTC
. | TRBJ1-4 | . | TRBV2 | CASSENEKLFF | TGTGCCAGCAGTGAGAATGAAAAACTGTTTTTT
TRBD2 | TRBJ2-1 | once | TRBV7-2 | CAAGGRAYNEQFF | TGTGCAGCCGGCGGGAGGGCCTACAATGAGCAGTTCTTC
TRBD2 | TRBJ2-7 | many | TRBV6-1 | CASYKAGGPVEQYF | TGTGCCAGCTATAAAGCGGGAGGGCCCGTCGAGCAGTACTTC
. | TRBJ2-7 | . | TRBV7-2 | CASSLQQYEQYF | TGTGCCAGCAGCTTACAACAGTACGAGCAGTACTTC
. | TRBJ2-3 | once | TRBV15 | CATSGDKSTDTQYF | TGTGCCACCAGCGGGGACAAAAGCACAGATACGCAGTATTTT
TRBD1 | TRBJ1-1 | once | TRBV29-1 | CSVLQGANSAFF | TGCAGCGTTCTACAGGGGGCGAATTCAGCTTTCTTT
TRBD1 | TRBJ1-1 | . | TRBV10-3 | CAISTGAEAFF | TGTGCCATCAGTACAGGGGCTGAAGCTTTCTTT
. | TRBJ2-5 | many | TRBV12-3/TRBV12-4 | CASSSTQETQYF | TGTGCCAGCAGTTCAACCCAAGAGACCCAGTACTTC
. | TRBJ1-2 | few | TRBV6-1 | CASTTGGRGHGYTF | TGTGCCAGCACCACGGGGGGACGAGGTCATGGCTACACCTTC
TRBD1 | TRBJ2-3 | few | TRBV4-2 | CASSQDKTGVSTDTQYF | TGTGCCAGCAGCCAAGATAAGACAGGGGTTAGCACAGATACGCAGTATTTT
TRBD1 | TRBJ1-5 | many | TRBV19 | CASTRGQPNQPQHF | TGTGCCAGTACACGGGGACAGCCCAATCAGCCCCAGCATTTT
. | TRBJ2-4 | few | TRBV19 | CASKQQGRDHKNIQYF | TGTGCCAGTAAACAACAGGGGAGGGATCACAAAAACATTCAGTACTTC
. | TRBJ2-7 | . | TRBV5-1 | CASGTEPYEQYF | TGCGCCAGTGGGACGGAACCGTACGAGCAGTACTTC
. | TRBJ1-4 | . | TRBV5-6 | CASSLVGRGGRREKLFF | TGTGCCAGCAGCTTGGTGGGCCGTGGGGGACGGCGTGAAAAACTGTTTTTT
TRBD1 | TRBJ1-2 | . | TRBV20-1 | CSAPTGSFYGYTF | TGCAGTGCACCGACAGGGAGTTTCTATGGCTACACCTTC
. | TRBJ2-5 | many | TRBV6-1 | CASRHRDTTQETQYF | TGTGCCAGCAGGCACCGGGACACAACTCAAGAGACCCAGTACTTC
TRBD1 | TRBJ1-5 | many | TRBV12-3/TRBV12-4 | CASSLDRGQPQHF | TGTGCCAGCAGTTTAGACAGGGGTCAGCCCCAGCATTTT
TRBD2 | TRBJ2-5 | . | TRBV25-1 | CASRMGVAGSQETQYF | TGTGCCAGCAGGATGGGAGTAGCGGGAAGCCAAGAGACCCAGTACTTC
TRBD2 | TRBJ2-7 | . | TRBV10-2 | CASSERSGRAGEQYF | TGCGCCAGCAGTGAGCGAAGCGGGAGGGCCGGCGAGCAGTACTTC
TRBD2 | TRBJ2-7 | many | TRBV9 | CASSVGAVAGAYEQYF | TGTGCCAGCAGCGTAGGTGCGGTAGCGGGAGCCTACGAGCAGTACTTC
. | TRBJ2-1 | many | TRBV24-1 | CATSGGSSYNEQFF | TGTGCCACCAGTGGTGGGAGCTCCTACAATGAGCAGTTCTTC
. | TRBJ1-6 | many | TRBV27 | CASSLSIGRANSPLHF | TGTGCCAGCAGTCTCTCGATCGGACGGGCTAATTCACCCCTCCACTTT
. | TRBJ1-1 | . | TRBV19 | CASWDYTEAFF | TGTGCCAGTTGGGATTACACTGAAGCTTTCTTT
TRBD1 | TRBJ2-7 | many | TRBV15 | CATSSRKPRTGPKGSYEQYF | TGTGCCACCAGCAGTAGAAAGCCTCGGACAGGCCCTAAGGGATCCTACGAGCAGTACTTC
. | TRBJ1-2 | . | TRBV19 | CASSTTAGLDYGYTF | TGTGCCAGTAGTACAACGGCAGGGTTGGACTATGGCTACACCTTC
. | TRBJ2-3 | many | TRBV7-9 | CASSWDQGRTDTQYF | TGTGCCAGCAGCTGGGACCAGGGGCGTACAGATACGCAGTATTTT
. | TRBJ2-1 | . | TRBV7-2 | CASSPRTLEQFF | TGTGCCAGCAGCCCCCGCACTTTAGAGCAGTTCTTC
TRBD2 | TRBJ2-2 | . | TRBV9 | CASSVVGGGMELFF | TGTGCCAGCAGCGTAGTCGGGGGGGGTATGGAGCTGTTTTTT
. | TRBJ1-1 | few | TRBV24-1 | CATSGSLNTEAFF | TGTGCCACCAGTGGCAGCCTGAACACTGAAGCTTTCTTT
. | TRBJ1-2 | . | TRBV7-2 | CASSNLDYGYTF | TGTGCCAGCAGTAATTTGGACTATGGCTACACCTTC
. | TRBJ1-5 | . | TRBV12-3/TRBV12-4 | CASSLTSGQPQHF | TGTGCCAGCAGTTTGACGTCTGGGCAGCCCCAGCATTTT
. | TRBJ1-2 | . | TRBV29-1 | CSVGPDRWDYGYTF | TGCAGCGTCGGCCCCGACAGGTGGGACTATGGCTACACCTTC
TRBD1 | TRBJ2-2 | many | TRBV25-1 | CASSSLQGGQGGGTGELFF | TGTGCCAGCAGTTCCCTCCAGGGGGGACAGGGAGGCGGCACCGGGGAGCTGTTTTTT
TRBD2 | TRBJ2-7 | many | TRBV19 | CASRIAGDTVDEQYF | TGTGCCAGTAGGATAGCGGGAGATACCGTAGACGAGCAGTACTTC
. | TRBJ1-3 | . | TRBV7-8 | CASSEDSGGGNTIYF | TGTGCCAGCAGCGAGGACAGTGGAGGTGGAAACACCATATATTTT
TRBD1 | TRBJ2-1 | few | TRBV6-5 | CASSWGQSVHEQFF | TGTGCCAGCAGTTGGGGACAGTCGGTGCATGAGCAGTTCTTC
. | TRBJ2-1 | few | TRBV4-1 | CASSQVGRLAGEQFF | TGCGCCAGCAGCCAAGTCGGTCGTCTAGCTGGTGAGCAGTTCTTC
TRBD2 | TRBJ2-5 | few | TRBV28 | CASTLLRGGETQYF | TGTGCCAGCACTCTGCTGCGCGGGGGGGAGACCCAGTACTTC
. | TRBJ2-7 | . | TRBV7-9 | CASSSRAYEQYF | TGTGCCAGCAGCTCGAGGGCCTACGAGCAGTACTTC
. | TRBJ2-1 | . | TRBV20-1 | CSARDRDFGPWNEQFF | TGCAGTGCTAGAGATAGGGACTTTGGGCCTTGGAATGAGCAGTTCTTC
TRBD1 | TRBJ1-5 | . | TRBV10-3 | CAISGTGLDNQPQHF | TGTGCCATCAGTGGGACAGGACTAGACAATCAGCCCCAGCATTTT
. | TRBJ1-5 | many | TRBV7-6 | CASSKPTGRFPSNQPQHF | TGTGCCAGCAGCAAACCAACGGGGCGTTTTCCGTCAAATCAGCCCCAGCATTTT
TRBD1 | TRBJ1-2 | once | TRBV9 | CASRTTQGQGARGYTF | TGTGCCAGCAGAACAACCCAGGGACAGGGGGCTCGTGGCTACACCTTC